A selection of T cell receptor beta chains follows, all from one sample in a study of blood T cell repertoires in COVID-19. Clones were read by immunoSEQ multiplex PCR, and TCRdb kept only the in-frame ones, dropping some. The sample holds some 330,000 clones, under 90% seen once. Source material: peripheral blood. The receptors stem from a woman aged 30 to 39 with COVID-19, enrolled during active disease. Each CDR3 is given with its conserved first and last residue. The order of the fields is CDR3 protein, J gene, D gene, V gene. The D gene is left open where the match is weak.

cdr3_aa: CASRELSGQARTYEQYF
j_call: TRBJ2-7
d_call: TRBD1
v_call: TRBV27

cdr3_aa: CASSYLFGQAEVNQPQHF
j_call: TRBJ1-5
d_call: TRBD1
v_call: TRBV6-2/TRBV6-3

cdr3_aa: CASSEGGYTDTQYF
j_call: TRBJ2-3
d_call: NA
v_call: TRBV9

cdr3_aa: CASSLGGDSRAYGYTF
j_call: TRBJ1-2
d_call: NA
v_call: TRBV5-1

cdr3_aa: CSVETNGASGNTIYF
j_call: TRBJ1-3
d_call: NA
v_call: TRBV29-1

cdr3_aa: CASSSDSGGAGAQYF
j_call: TRBJ2-3
d_call: TRBD2
v_call: TRBV11-2

cdr3_aa: CASSQEGAFRRGRSGNTIYF
j_call: TRBJ1-3
d_call: TRBD1
v_call: TRBV3-1/TRBV3-2

cdr3_aa: CASRPRSGSDTQYF
j_call: TRBJ2-3
d_call: NA
v_call: TRBV6-5

cdr3_aa: CASSLGDGGNQPQHF
j_call: TRBJ1-5
d_call: NA
v_call: TRBV5-1

cdr3_aa: CASSLQLAGLLSYNEQFF
j_call: TRBJ2-1
d_call: TRBD2
v_call: TRBV28

cdr3_aa: CASSRKSLRDRVNTEAFF
j_call: TRBJ1-1
d_call: TRBD1
v_call: TRBV6-2/TRBV6-3

cdr3_aa: CASSQSLSQGRGTGELFF
j_call: TRBJ2-2
d_call: NA
v_call: TRBV7-8

cdr3_aa: CASIPLGTGGRNTEAFF
j_call: TRBJ1-1
d_call: TRBD1
v_call: TRBV19

cdr3_aa: CASSRGDGYTF
j_call: TRBJ1-2
d_call: NA
v_call: TRBV6-5

cdr3_aa: CAWGQEVRSPLHF
j_call: TRBJ1-6
d_call: TRBD1
v_call: TRBV30

cdr3_aa: CASSISGVNTGELFF
j_call: TRBJ2-2
d_call: TRBD2
v_call: TRBV19

cdr3_aa: CASSPNMGRMNTEAFF
j_call: TRBJ1-1
d_call: NA
v_call: TRBV7-8

cdr3_aa: CASSEAGSPTNEKLFF
j_call: TRBJ1-4
d_call: NA
v_call: TRBV6-1

cdr3_aa: CASSDADTGELFF
j_call: TRBJ2-2
d_call: NA
v_call: TRBV6-4

cdr3_aa: CSVPRGNTIYF
j_call: TRBJ1-3
d_call: NA
v_call: TRBV29-1

cdr3_aa: CASSVVSGDNEQFF
j_call: TRBJ2-1
d_call: NA
v_call: TRBV9

cdr3_aa: CASSQATSSSDTQYF
j_call: TRBJ2-3
d_call: NA
v_call: TRBV4-2

cdr3_aa: CASRDRLFTEAFF
j_call: TRBJ1-1
d_call: TRBD1
v_call: TRBV19

cdr3_aa: CASSYEIAYNSPLHF
j_call: TRBJ1-6
d_call: NA
v_call: TRBV6-5

cdr3_aa: CASSLYGIRAQETQYF
j_call: TRBJ2-5
d_call: NA
v_call: TRBV13

cdr3_aa: CASSSPGGGATGELFF
j_call: TRBJ2-2
d_call: NA
v_call: TRBV7-9

cdr3_aa: CASSWGVTNEKLFF
j_call: TRBJ1-4
d_call: NA
v_call: TRBV28

cdr3_aa: CASSWDLRNEQFF
j_call: TRBJ2-1
d_call: NA
v_call: TRBV27

cdr3_aa: CASSAQGFTNEKLFF
j_call: TRBJ1-4
d_call: NA
v_call: TRBV9

cdr3_aa: CASSTGVGGLYGYTF
j_call: TRBJ1-2
d_call: NA
v_call: TRBV6-5

cdr3_aa: CASRGGLGASPLHF
j_call: TRBJ1-6
d_call: NA
v_call: TRBV6-5

cdr3_aa: CATSRGGTDTQYF
j_call: TRBJ2-3
d_call: TRBD2
v_call: TRBV15

cdr3_aa: CASSAGLAGTPETQYF
j_call: TRBJ2-5
d_call: TRBD2
v_call: TRBV5-1

cdr3_aa: CASSIPPVDYYGYTF
j_call: TRBJ1-2
d_call: NA
v_call: TRBV19

cdr3_aa: CASRKQGAHGNTIYF
j_call: TRBJ1-3
d_call: TRBD1
v_call: TRBV28

cdr3_aa: CASRGQGSGNEQFF
j_call: TRBJ2-1
d_call: TRBD1
v_call: TRBV6-5

cdr3_aa: CASSLFTGWTGELFF
j_call: TRBJ2-2
d_call: NA
v_call: TRBV5-4

cdr3_aa: CASSQGGTGANTGELFF
j_call: TRBJ2-2
d_call: TRBD1
v_call: TRBV4-2

cdr3_aa: CATSDPGQGAQPQHF
j_call: TRBJ1-5
d_call: TRBD1
v_call: TRBV24-1

cdr3_aa: CASSDGKIYGYTF
j_call: TRBJ1-2
d_call: NA
v_call: TRBV6-1

cdr3_aa: CASSYSDRGGNGYTF
j_call: TRBJ1-2
d_call: TRBD1
v_call: TRBV6-5

cdr3_aa: CASSQDGDEKLFF
j_call: TRBJ1-4
d_call: NA
v_call: TRBV4-1

cdr3_aa: CASSLDGGAAFF
j_call: TRBJ1-1
d_call: NA
v_call: TRBV5-1

cdr3_aa: CASSRTPNTEAFF
j_call: TRBJ1-1
d_call: NA
v_call: TRBV5-1

cdr3_aa: CASGNWDRGGNQPQHF
j_call: TRBJ1-5
d_call: TRBD1
v_call: TRBV7-9